Presented here are 4 T cell receptor beta chains from one specimen sequenced in a study of cytomegalovirus exposure and HLA in healthy donors. 60 Vbeta and 13 Jbeta primers were used in PCR. Sequencing used immunoSEQ multiplex PCR; TCRdb keeps in-frame clones, though not all of them. The profile covers 160,000 or so clones, with roughly 80% appearing a single time and more than 5% taken by the ten largest. Material: PBMCs. These receptors originate from a man aged 40-49 years in good health and CMV-seronegative.

The chain employs TRBV29-1 and TRBJ1-2, with D possibly TRBD1 on 5 matching bases. The germline gives CDR1 SQVTM, CDR2 ANQGSEA. V lost 0 bases to trimming and J lost 8 bases, with 7 bases between them. The CDR3 has 11 residues. The CDR3 DNA reads TGCAGCGTTGAAGAAGGGGTCGGCTACACCTTC. It specifies CSVEEGVGYTF.

This clone appeared a single time. The chain links TRBV5-1 to TRBJ2-4, with TRBD1 matching over 7 bases. Germline V gene data show CDR1 as SGHRS and CDR2 as YFSETQ. This CDR3 spans 15 amino acids. The ends lost 0 bases at V and 2 bases at J; junction bases unmatched: 2. The CDR3 protein is CASSLVTGPKNIQYF. DNA of the CDR3: TGCGCCAGCAGCTTGGTGACAGGGCCCAAAAACATTCAGTACTTC.

The chain recombines TRBV9 with TRBJ2-5; 8 bases are a match to TRBD2. Germline-derived CDR1 and CDR2 are SGDLS and YYNGEE. Trimming removed 4 bases from V and 0 bases from J; junction bases left unmatched: 8. The length of the CDR3 is 16 residues. CDR3 in DNA: TGTGCCAGCAGCCCCGGGACTAGACTGTACCAAGAGACCCAGTACTTC. This codes for CASSPGTRLYQETQYF.

The rearrangement links TRBV6-5 to TRBJ1-2; 7 nucleotides line up with TRBD1. This CDR3 contains 14 residues. After removal of 2 bases from V and 6 bases from J, the junction contained 6 bases not matched to a gene. CDR1 is MNHEY and CDR2 is SVGAGI in the germline V gene. The CDR3 region is CASSYAGGYNGYTF. CDR3 sequence (DNA): TGTGCCAGCAGTTACGCAGGGGGTTATAATGGCTACACCTTC.